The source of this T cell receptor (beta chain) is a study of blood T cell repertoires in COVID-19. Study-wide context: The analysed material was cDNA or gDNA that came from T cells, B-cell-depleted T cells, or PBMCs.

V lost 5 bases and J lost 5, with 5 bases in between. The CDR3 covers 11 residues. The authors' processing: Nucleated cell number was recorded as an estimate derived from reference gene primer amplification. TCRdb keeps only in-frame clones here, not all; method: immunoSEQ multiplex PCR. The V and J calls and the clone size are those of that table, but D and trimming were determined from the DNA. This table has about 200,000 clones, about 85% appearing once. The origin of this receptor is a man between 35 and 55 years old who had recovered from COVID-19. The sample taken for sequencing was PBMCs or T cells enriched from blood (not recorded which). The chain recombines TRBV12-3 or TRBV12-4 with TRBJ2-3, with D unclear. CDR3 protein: CASSPRDTQYF. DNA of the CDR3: TGTGCCAGCAGTCCCCGAGATACGCAGTATTTT.